Sequencing of this T cell receptor beta chain was carried out in a study of response to subunit inactivated influenza vaccine. Germline loops: CDR1 DFQATT, CDR2 SNEGSKA (reference sequence). V lost 4 bases and J lost 6; bases outside the gene matches: 13. This CDR3 region has 15 residues. General observations from the study: That few new T cells are recruited by each seasonal influenza vaccination was the authors' suggestion.

TCRdb ran MiXCR on the RT-PCR reads and lists one entry per CDR3 protein. This repertoire shows hundreds of thousands of distinct CDR3 sequences, 12% found once; its top ten account for 10% to 13%. A word on this clonotype: The antigen is unknown.

The genes are TRBV20-1 and TRBJ2-7; TRBD1 aligns across 9 bases. Sequencing used PBMCs from blood, obtained on the day of vaccination. This sequence originates from a man aged 45-65 years who received an inactivated influenza vaccine. The CDR3 reads CSAKVRDRVFSEQYF. The CDR3 DNA follows: TGCAGTGCTAAAGTCCGGGACAGGGTATTCTCCGAGCAGTACTTC.